This entry lists 12 T cell receptor beta chains sequenced from one sample in a study of cytomegalovirus exposure and HLA in healthy donors. The PCR made use of 60 Vbeta and 13 Jbeta primers. TCRdb's copy holds only in-frame clones and misses some; the assay was immunoSEQ multiplex PCR. This sample yields 250,000 to 350,000 clones, of which approximately 90% are seen a single time; 4% belongs to the top ten. The specimen sequenced was PBMCs. The origin of the receptors is a man in his forties or fifties in good health and CMV-seropositive.

This chain joins TRBV29-1 and TRBJ1-1; 8 bases fit TRBD1. The CDR3 consists of 12 residues. The germline gives CDR1 SQVTM, CDR2 ANQGSEA. With 7 bases clipped from V and 1 base from J, the junction kept 2 bases outside the gene matches. The chain's CDR3 is CSARGPNTEAFF. CDR3 bases: TGCAGCGCCAGGGGGCCGAACACTGAAGCTTTCTTT.

The rearrangement links TRBV2 to TRBJ1-1, with a tentative D call TRBD1 (6 bases). CDR3 size: 13 residues. The germline V gene has CDR1 SNHLY and CDR2 FYNNEI. The V and J ends lost 6 bases and 7 bases respectively, with 15 bases between them. For the CDR3, the DNA is TGTGCCAGCAGAAGGGGACAATTCGATGAAGCTTTCTTT. This gives the protein CASRRGQFDEAFF.

The chain has TRBV19 and TRBJ1-3; D gene unclear. The CDR3 contains 16 residues. Germline V gene lookup returns CDR1 LNHDA and CDR2 SQIVND (reference sequence). Trimming pared 8 bases from V and 0 bases from J, leaving 17 bases between. The CDR3 nucleotides read TGTGCCAGTCTCTCGAGGGATCCGAGCTCTGGAAACACCATATATTTT. Encoded protein: CASLSRDPSSGNTIYF.

This clone was recorded once. This rearrangement joins TRBV7-9 to TRBJ2-1; D is perhaps TRBD2 (5 bases). Deletions cut 3 bases from V and 4 bases from J, with 10 bases between. The CDR3 is 14 residues long. Germline V lookup: CDR1 SEHNR, CDR2 FQNEAQ (reference sequence). The CDR3 here is CASSLAEGYNEQFF. CDR3 in DNA: TGTGCCAGCAGCTTGGCAGAGGGATACAATGAGCAGTTCTTC.

The chain links TRBV27 to TRBJ2-4; TRBD1 matches at 10 bases. Germline CDR1 and CDR2: MNHEY and SMNVEV (reference sequence). There are 16 residues in the CDR3. V lost 5 bases, J lost 3 bases, and 7 bases stayed unmatched. CDR3 nucleotide sequence: TGTGCCAGCAGTGAGCTCGGGACAGGGGTCAAAAACATTCAGTACTTC. Translation gives CASSELGTGVKNIQYF.

The V gene is TRBV7-2, the J gene TRBJ1-1; 11 nucleotides line up with TRBD1. This CDR3 contains 17 residues. J lost 0 bases, V lost 3 bases, and 6 bases had no gene match. Germline lookup yields CDR1 SGHTA and CDR2 FQGNSA. In nucleotides, the CDR3 is TGTGCCAGCAGCTTGCCGGGACAGGGGGTCCTGAACACTGAAGCTTTCTTT. Protein sequence: CASSLPGQGVLNTEAFF. The full variable domain, completed using reference TRBV7-2 and TRBJ1-1, is GAGVSQSPSNKVTEKGKDVELRCDPISGHTALYWYRQSLGQGLEFLIYFQGNSAPDKSGLPSDRFSAERTGGSVSTLTIQRTQQEDSAVYLCASSLPGQGVLNTEAFFGQGTRLTVV.

The J gene is TRBJ2-7, the V gene TRBV2, with 10 bases lining up with TRBD2. Germline V gives CDR1 SNHLY, CDR2 FYNNEI. The CDR3 length is 13 residues. The J segment lost 3 bases and the V segment lost 6 bases, leaving 2 bases of the junction unmatched. CDR3 sequence: CASRLAGSYEQYF. The CDR3 DNA reads as TGTGCCAGCAGACTAGCGGGAAGCTACGAGCAGTACTTC. The whole variable domain, remainder taken from reference TRBV2 and TRBJ2-7, is EPEVTQTPSHQVTQMGQEVILRCVPISNHLYFYWYRQILGQKVEFLVSFYNNEISEKSEIFDDQFSVERPDGSNFTLKIRSTKLEDSAMYFCASRLAGSYEQYFGPGTRLTVT.

This clone was observed a handful of times. The chain carries TRBV19 and TRBJ2-7; 9 bases agree with TRBD2. The germline gives CDR1 LNHDA, CDR2 SQIVND (reference sequence). The CDR3 is made up of 15 amino acids. With V trimmed by 3 bases and J by 2 bases, 5 bases remained unmatched. CDR3 nucleotides: TGTGCCAGTAGTATTATGACTAGCGGACCCTACGAGCAGTACTTC. Translation: CASSIMTSGPYEQYF.

CDR3 in DNA: TGTGCCAGTAGTGGACAGGTCTCCTACGAGCAGTACTTC. Its protein is CASSGQVSYEQYF. This chain connects TRBV19 to TRBJ2-7; 7 nucleotides align to TRBD1. The CDR3 has 13 residues. V was pared by 5 bases and J by 0 bases, with 1 base of the junction left unmatched. Germline V gives CDR1 LNHDA, CDR2 SQIVND (reference sequence). Drawing the rest from reference TRBV19 and TRBJ2-7, the complete variable domain is DGGITQSPKYLFRKEGQNVTLSCEQNLNHDAMYWYRQDPGQGLRLIYYSQIVNDFQKGDIAEGYSVSREKKESFPLTVTSAQKNPTAFYLCASSGQVSYEQYFGPGTRLTVT.

This clone was seen a single time. The V gene is TRBV5-4, the J gene TRBJ2-7, with 8 bases identical to TRBD2. This CDR3 contains 15 residues. Looked up from germline, CDR1 is SGHNT and CDR2 is YYREEE (reference sequence). With 0 bases clipped from V and 3 bases from J, the junction kept 5 bases outside the gene matches. This CDR3 is CASSLVPGGFYEQYF. CDR3 DNA sequence: TGTGCCAGCAGCTTGGTACCGGGGGGGTTCTACGAGCAGTACTTC.

This chain links TRBV27 with TRBJ2-7, with 8 bases that match TRBD1. Germline V gene data show CDR1 as MNHEY and CDR2 as SMNVEV (reference sequence). The length of the CDR3 is 13 residues. V shed 5 bases and J 3 bases; nucleotides not matched to a gene: 3. CDR3 DNA sequence: TGTGCCAGCAGTGACAGGGGTATCTACGAGCAGTACTTC. Residues: CASSDRGIYEQYF.

This clone was counted a few times. The rearrangement links TRBV5-6 to TRBJ1-2, with a tentative D call TRBD1 (5 bases). Trimming pared 0 bases from V and 8 bases from J, leaving 11 bases between. This CDR3 spans 13 amino acids. Per germline, CDR1 SGHDT and CDR2 YYEEEE. This chain's CDR3 is CASSLGGAPGYTF. The CDR3 DNA reads as TGTGCCAGCAGCTTGGGGGGCGCGCCCGGCTACACCTTC.